The T cell receptor (beta chain) under discussion was sequenced for a study of response to subunit inactivated influenza vaccine. Overall study results and limits: With each seasonal influenza vaccination, the authors suggested, few new T cells are recruited.

TCRdb called the RT-PCR reads again in MiXCR, with one record for every CDR3 protein. The sample yields approximately 170,000 distinct CDR3 sequences, about 15% seen once. V lost 5 bases and J lost 6, with 17 bases in between. Germline CDR1 reads MNHEY; CDR2 reads SMNVEV (reference sequence). The CDR3 consists of 14 residues. Remarks on this clonotype: As yet, its antigen is unknown.

The source of this sequence is a man in his forties or fifties who received an inactivated influenza vaccine. Material: CD8+ T cells sorted from PBMCs, obtained about 5 days after vaccination. This rearrangement joins TRBV27 to TRBJ2-7; D is possibly TRBD1 (6 bases). In DNA, the CDR3 is TGTGCCAGCAGTCAGATACAGGGCGTAGGCGAGCAGTACTTC. Translation: CASSQIQGVGEQYF.